A selection of T cell receptor beta chains follows, all from one sample in a study of blood T cell repertoires in COVID-19. Clones were read by immunoSEQ multiplex PCR, and TCRdb kept only the in-frame ones, dropping some. The sample has about 120,000 clones; about four fifths are singletons. The material sequenced was peripheral blood. These receptors all come from a man aged 25 to 40 with COVID-19, enrolled during active disease. Each CDR3 is given with its conserved first and last residue. Each record gives: D gene, J gene, V gene, CDR3 length, clone size, CDR3 DNA, CDR3 protein. The D gene is left open where the match is weak. Part of the rows lack a size; the others show once, few, many or a class for expanded clones.

-	TRBJ1-1	TRBV19	13	-	TGTGCCAGTAGACAGGGATGGGACACTGAAGCTTTCTTT	CASRQGWDTEAFF
TRBD2	TRBJ2-5	TRBV9	17	-	TGTGCCAGCAGCGTAGTAGTGGGGACTAGAAGGTCGGAGACCCAGTACTTC	CASSVVVGTRRSETQYF
-	TRBJ2-5	TRBV15	15	-	TGTGCCACCAGCAGAGAAGTACTAGTTTCAGAGACCCAGTACTTC	CATSREVLVSETQYF
-	TRBJ1-1	TRBV5-1	14	-	TGCGCCAGCAGCTTTCCGGGTGGAGTCACTGAAGCTTTCTTT	CASSFPGGVTEAFF
TRBD1	TRBJ1-3	TRBV2	14	-	TGTGCCAGCATTAAGACAGGGACTGGAAACACCATATATTTT	CASIKTGTGNTIYF
-	TRBJ2-1	TRBV15	15	few	TGTGCCACCAGCAGTGACGGGAGATTGATCAATGAGCAGTTCTTC	CATSSDGRLINEQFF
TRBD1	TRBJ1-6	TRBV6-5	15	-	TGTGCCAGCAGCAGCCCGGGACAGGGGGATTCACCCCTCCACTTT	CASSSPGQGDSPLHF
-	TRBJ1-1	TRBV27	15	-	TGTGCCAGCAGTCCAACGGGACATGGGAACACTGAAGCTTTCTTT	CASSPTGHGNTEAFF
-	TRBJ1-6	TRBV7-9	13	-	TGTGCCAGCAGGCTTCAAAGAGATTCACCCCTCCACTTT	CASRLQRDSPLHF
TRBD2	TRBJ2-3	TRBV5-6	16	-	TGTGCCAGCAGCTTCGGGACTACCCTTAGCACAGATACGCAGTATTTT	CASSFGTTLSTDTQYF